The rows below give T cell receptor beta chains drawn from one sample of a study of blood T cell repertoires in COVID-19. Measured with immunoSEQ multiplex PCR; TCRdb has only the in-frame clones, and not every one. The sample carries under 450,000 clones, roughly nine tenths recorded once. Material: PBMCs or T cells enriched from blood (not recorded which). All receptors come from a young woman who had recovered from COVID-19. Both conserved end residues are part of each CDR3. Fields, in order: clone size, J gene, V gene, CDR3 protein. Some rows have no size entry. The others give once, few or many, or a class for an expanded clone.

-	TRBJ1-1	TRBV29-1	CSVDGRDTTEAFF
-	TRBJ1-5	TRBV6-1	CASSEALGGTQPQHF
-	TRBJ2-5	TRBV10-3	CAISRTSDETQYF
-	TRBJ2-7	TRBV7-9	CASSLALDSTYEQYF
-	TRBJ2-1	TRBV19	CASSIASSGYNEQFF
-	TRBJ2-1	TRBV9	CASSVEGGNEQFF
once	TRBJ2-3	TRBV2	CASSGGQGATDTQYF
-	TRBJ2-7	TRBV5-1	CASSFGQDAYEQYF
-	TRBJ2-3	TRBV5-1	CASSPTGTSGRAPDTQYF
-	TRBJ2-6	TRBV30	CAWSVWGVNVLTF